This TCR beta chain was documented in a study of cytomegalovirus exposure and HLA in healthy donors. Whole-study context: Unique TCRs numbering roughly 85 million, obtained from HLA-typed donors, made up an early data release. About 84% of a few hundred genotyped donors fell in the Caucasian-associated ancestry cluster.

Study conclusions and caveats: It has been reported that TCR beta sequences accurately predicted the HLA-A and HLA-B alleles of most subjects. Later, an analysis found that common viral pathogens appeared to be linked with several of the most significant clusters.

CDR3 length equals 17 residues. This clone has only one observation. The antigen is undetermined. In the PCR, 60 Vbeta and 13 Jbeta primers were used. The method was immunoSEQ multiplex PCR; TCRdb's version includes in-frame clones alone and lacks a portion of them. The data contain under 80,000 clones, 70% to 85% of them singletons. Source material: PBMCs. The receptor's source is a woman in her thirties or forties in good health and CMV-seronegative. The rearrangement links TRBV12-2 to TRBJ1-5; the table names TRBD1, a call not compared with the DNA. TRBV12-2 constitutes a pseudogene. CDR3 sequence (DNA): TGTGCAAGTCGCTTACCGGACAGGGATTATAGCAATCAGCCCCAGCATTTT. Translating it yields CASRLPDRDYSNQPQHF.